This TCR beta chain was sequenced in a study of shared clonotypes between healthy human individuals. Study-level points and caveats: Around 5% of naive CD4 clonotypes were common to several donors. Few donors restricted represented genetic and exposure-history diversity.

Remarks on this clone: Its antigen remains unknown.

Replicate PCRs run on sorted subsets employed 200 to 250 ng DNA, some 33,000 T cell genomes. The repertoire was sequenced with immunoSEQ multiplex PCR; TCRdb's copy has only in-frame clones and lacks some. The sample includes some 1.4 million clones, roughly 96% of them seen just once. CDR1 is KGHSH and CDR2 is LQKENI in the germline V gene. V was shortened by 0 bases and J by 10 bases, with 14 bases between the two germline ends. The CDR3 is made up of 14 amino acids. The sequence was obtained from a man younger than 40 in good health. The chain couples TRBV18 to TRBJ2-3, with no clear D. The material sequenced was naive CD4+ T cells sorted from blood. Subset described: CD45RA+ positively selected. CDR3 loop: CASSPPSRGEAQYF. The CDR3 bases are TGTGCCAGCTCACCACCGTCCCGAGGAGAGGCGCAGTATTTT.